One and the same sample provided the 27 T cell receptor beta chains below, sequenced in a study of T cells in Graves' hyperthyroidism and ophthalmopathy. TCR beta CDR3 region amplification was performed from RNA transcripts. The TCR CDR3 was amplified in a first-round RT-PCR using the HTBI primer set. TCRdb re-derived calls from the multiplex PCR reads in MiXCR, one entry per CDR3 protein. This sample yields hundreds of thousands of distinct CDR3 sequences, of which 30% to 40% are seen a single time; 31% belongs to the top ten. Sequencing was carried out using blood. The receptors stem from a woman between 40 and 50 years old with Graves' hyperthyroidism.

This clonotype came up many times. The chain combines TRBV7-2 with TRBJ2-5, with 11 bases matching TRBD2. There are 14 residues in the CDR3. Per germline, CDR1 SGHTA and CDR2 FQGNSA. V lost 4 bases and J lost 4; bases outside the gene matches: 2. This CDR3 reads CASSSGLAGETQYF. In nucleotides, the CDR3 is TGTGCCAGCAGCTCCGGACTAGCGGGAGAGACCCAGTACTTC.

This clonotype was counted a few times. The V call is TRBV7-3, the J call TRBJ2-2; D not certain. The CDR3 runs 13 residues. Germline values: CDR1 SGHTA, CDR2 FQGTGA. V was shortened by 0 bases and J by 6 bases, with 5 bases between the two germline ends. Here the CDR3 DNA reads TGTGCCAGCAGCTTAACGGCAGCCGGGGAGCTGTTTTTT. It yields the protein CASSLTAAGELFF.

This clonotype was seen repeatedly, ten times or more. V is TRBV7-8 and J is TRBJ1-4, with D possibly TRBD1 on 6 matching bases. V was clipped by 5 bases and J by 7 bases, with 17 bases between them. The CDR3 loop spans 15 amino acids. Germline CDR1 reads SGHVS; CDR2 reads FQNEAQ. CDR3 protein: CASSPLDRTGEKLFF. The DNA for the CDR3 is TGTGCCAGCAGCCCCCTTGACAGGACCGGTGAAAAACTGTTTTTT.

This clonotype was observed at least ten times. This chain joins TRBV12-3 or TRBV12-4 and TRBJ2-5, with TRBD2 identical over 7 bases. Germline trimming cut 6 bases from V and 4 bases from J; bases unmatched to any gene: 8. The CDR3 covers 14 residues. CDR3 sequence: CASRTQRGGETQYF. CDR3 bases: TGTGCCAGCAGGACCCAGCGGGGTGGAGAGACCCAGTACTTC.

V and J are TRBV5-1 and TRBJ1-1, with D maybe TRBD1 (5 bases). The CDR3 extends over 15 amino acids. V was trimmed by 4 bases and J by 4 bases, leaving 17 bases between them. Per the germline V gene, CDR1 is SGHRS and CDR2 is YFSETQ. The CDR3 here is CASSDRTRGATEAFF. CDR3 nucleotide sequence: TGCGCCAGCAGCGATAGGACGAGGGGTGCCACTGAAGCTTTCTTT.

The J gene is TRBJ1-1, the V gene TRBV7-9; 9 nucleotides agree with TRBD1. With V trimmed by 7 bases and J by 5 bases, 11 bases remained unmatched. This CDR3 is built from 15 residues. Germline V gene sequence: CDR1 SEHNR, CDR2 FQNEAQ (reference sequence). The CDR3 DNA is TGTGCCAGCACCAGCGCGGGGACAGGGTCGACTGAAGCTTTCTTT. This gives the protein CASTSAGTGSTEAFF.

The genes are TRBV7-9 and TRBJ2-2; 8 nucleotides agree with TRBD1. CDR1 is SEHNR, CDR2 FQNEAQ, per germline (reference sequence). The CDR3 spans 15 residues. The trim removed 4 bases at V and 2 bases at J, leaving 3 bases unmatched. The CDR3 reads CASSWGQVNTGELFF. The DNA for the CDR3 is TGTGCCAGCAGCTGGGGACAGGTTAACACCGGGGAGCTGTTTTTT.

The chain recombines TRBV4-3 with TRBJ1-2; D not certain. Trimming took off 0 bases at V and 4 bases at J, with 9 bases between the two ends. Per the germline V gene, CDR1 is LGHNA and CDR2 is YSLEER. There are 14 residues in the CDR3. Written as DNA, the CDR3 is TGCGCCAGCAGCCAAGACAGAACTTTCTATGGCTACACCTTC. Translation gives CASSQDRTFYGYTF.

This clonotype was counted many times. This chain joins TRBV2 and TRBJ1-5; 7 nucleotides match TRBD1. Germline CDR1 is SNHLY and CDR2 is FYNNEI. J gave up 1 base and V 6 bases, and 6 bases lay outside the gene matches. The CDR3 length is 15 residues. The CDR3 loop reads CASSRRGLSNQPQHF. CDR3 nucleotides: TGTGCCAGCAGCCGAAGGGGGCTAAGCAATCAGCCCCAGCATTTT.

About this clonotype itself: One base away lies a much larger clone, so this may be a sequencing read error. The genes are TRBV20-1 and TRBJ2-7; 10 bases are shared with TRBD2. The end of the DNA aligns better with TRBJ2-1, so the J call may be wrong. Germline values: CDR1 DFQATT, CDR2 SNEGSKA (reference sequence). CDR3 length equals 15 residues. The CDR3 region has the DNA TGCAGTGCGCATAATCTAGCGGGGGAAACCTACGAGCAGTTCTTC. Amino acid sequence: CSAHNLAGETYEQFF.

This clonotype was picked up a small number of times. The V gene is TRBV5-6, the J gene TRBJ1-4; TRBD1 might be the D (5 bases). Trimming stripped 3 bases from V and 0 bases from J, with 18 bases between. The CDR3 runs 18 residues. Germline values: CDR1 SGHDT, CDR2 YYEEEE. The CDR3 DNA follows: TGTGCCAGCAGCTCCCGTCGGGACGGGCGTGCAACTAATGAAAAACTGTTTTTT. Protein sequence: CASSSRRDGRATNEKLFF. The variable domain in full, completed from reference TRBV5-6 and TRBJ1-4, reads DAGVTQSPTHLIKTRGQQVTLRCSPKSGHDTVSWYQQALGQGPQFIFQYYEEEERQRGNFPDRFSGHQFPNYSSELNVNALLLGDSALYLCASSSRRDGRATNEKLFFGSGTQLSVL.

CDR3 loop: CASSVVNTGELFF. Here the CDR3 DNA reads TGCGCCAGCAGTGTAGTTAACACCGGGGAGCTGTTTTTT. The chain uses TRBV10-1 and TRBJ2-2, with D uncertain. The length of the CDR3 is 13 residues. With 4 bases removed from V and 2 bases from J, the gap between germline ends came to 5 bases. Germline V gene data show CDR1 as WNHNN and CDR2 as SYGVQD (reference sequence).

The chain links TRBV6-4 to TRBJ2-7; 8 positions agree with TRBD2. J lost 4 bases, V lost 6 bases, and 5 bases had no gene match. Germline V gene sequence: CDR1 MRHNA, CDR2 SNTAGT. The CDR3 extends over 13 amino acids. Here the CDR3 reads CASRNGGGYEQYF. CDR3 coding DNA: TGTGCCAGCAGAAACGGCGGGGGGTACGAGCAGTACTTC.

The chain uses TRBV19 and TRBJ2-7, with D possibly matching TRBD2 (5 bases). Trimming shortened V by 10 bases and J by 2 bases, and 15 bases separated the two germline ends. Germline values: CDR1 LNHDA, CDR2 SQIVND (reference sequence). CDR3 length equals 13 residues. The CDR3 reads CATAMDGTYEQYF. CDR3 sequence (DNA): TGTGCCACCGCGATGGACGGGACCTACGAGCAGTACTTC.

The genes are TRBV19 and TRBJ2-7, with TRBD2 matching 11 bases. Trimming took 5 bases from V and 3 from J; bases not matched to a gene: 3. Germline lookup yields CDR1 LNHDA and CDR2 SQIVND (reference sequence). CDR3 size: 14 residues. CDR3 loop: CASSVGTSGYEQYF. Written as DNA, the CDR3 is TGTGCCAGTAGTGTTGGGACTAGCGGCTACGAGCAGTACTTC.

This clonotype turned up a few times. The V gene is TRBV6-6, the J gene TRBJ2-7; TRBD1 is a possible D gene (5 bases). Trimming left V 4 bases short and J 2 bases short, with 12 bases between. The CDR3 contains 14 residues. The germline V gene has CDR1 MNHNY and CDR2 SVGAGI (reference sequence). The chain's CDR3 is CASSLWGSAYEQYF. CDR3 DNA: TGTGCCAGCAGTTTATGGGGCTCCGCCTACGAGCAGTACTTC.

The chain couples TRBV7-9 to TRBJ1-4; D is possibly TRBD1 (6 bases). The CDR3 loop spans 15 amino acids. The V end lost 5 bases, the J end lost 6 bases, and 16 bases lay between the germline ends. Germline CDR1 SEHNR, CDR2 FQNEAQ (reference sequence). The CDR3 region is CASSLKGGPDEKLFF. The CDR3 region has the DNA TGTGCCAGCAGCCTGAAGGGGGGGCCTGATGAAAAACTGTTTTTT.

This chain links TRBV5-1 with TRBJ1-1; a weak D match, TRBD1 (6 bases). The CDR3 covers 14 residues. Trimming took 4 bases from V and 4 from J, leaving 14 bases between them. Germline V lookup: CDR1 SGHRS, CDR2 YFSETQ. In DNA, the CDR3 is TGCGCCAGCAGCCCGATGGACAGTTTCACTGAAGCTTTCTTT. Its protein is CASSPMDSFTEAFF.

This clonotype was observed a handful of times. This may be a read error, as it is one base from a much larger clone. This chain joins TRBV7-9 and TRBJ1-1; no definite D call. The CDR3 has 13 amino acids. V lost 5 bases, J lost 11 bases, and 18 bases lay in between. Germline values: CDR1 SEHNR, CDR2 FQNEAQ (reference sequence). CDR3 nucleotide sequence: TGTGCCAGCAGCGTCTTGGTGCCGCGCAGGGCTTTCTTT. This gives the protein CASSVLVPRRAFF.

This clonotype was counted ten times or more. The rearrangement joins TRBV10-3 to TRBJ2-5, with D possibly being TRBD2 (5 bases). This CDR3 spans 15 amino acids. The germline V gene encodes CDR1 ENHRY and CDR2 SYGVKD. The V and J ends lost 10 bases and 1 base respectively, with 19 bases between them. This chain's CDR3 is CATAKQLGVQETQYF. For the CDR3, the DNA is TGTGCCACCGCTAAGCAACTGGGAGTCCAAGAGACCCAGTACTTC.

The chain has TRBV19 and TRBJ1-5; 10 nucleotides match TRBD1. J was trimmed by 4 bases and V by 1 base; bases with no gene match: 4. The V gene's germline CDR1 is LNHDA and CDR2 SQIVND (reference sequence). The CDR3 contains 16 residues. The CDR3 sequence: CASSIAWTGGNQPQHF. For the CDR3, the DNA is TGTGCCAGTAGTATAGCCTGGACAGGGGGTAATCAGCCCCAGCATTTT.

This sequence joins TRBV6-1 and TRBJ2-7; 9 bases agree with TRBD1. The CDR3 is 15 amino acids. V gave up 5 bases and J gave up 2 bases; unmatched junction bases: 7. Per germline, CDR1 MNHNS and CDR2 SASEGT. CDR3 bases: TGTGCCAGCAGTTATTACGGGGACAGGGCCTACGAGCAGTACTTC. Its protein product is CASSYYGDRAYEQYF.

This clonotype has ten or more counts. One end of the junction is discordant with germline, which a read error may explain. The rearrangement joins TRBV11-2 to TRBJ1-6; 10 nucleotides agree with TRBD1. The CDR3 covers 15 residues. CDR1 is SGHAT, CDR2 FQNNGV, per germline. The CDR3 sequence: CASSLETGGAAPLHF. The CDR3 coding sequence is TGTGCCAGCAGCCTAGAGACAGGGGGCGCGGCACCCCTCCACTTT.

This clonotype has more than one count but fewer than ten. CDR3 sequence reads: CASNPGTGGRPLHF. The CDR3 coding sequence is TGTGCCAGTAATCCCGGGACAGGGGGAAGACCCCTCCACTTT. The V and J genes are TRBV19 and TRBJ1-6; 11 bases match TRBD1. With V trimmed by 7 bases and J by 12 bases, 8 bases remained unmatched. The CDR3 has 14 residues. Germline assignment: CDR1 LNHDA and CDR2 SQIVND (reference sequence).

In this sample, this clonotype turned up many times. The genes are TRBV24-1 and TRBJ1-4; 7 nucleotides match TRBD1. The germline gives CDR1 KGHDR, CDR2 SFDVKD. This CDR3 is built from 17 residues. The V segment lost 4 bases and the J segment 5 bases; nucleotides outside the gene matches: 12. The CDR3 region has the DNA TGTGCCACCAGTGACCGGGACAGCTCACAAGGAAATGAAAAACTGTTTTTT. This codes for CATSDRDSSQGNEKLFF.

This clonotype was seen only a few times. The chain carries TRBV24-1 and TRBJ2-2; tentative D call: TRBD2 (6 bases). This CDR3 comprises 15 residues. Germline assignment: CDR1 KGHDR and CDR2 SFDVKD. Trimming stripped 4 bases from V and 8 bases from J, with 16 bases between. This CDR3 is CATSDNGGREGELFF. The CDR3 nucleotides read TGTGCCACCAGTGACAACGGGGGACGGGAGGGGGAGCTGTTTTTT.

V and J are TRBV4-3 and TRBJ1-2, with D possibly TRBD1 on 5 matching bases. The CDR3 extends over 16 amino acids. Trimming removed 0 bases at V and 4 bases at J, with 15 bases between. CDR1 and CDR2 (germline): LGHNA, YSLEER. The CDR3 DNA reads TGCGCCAGCAGCCAAGATTCCGACTCGACAGTCTATGGCTACACCTTC. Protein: CASSQDSDSTVYGYTF.